This passage covers 3 T cell receptor beta chains from one sample sequenced in a study of T cell repertoires in cytomegalovirus infection. The antigens for these receptors are not known. TCRdb analysed the reads with MiXCR anew, one entry per CDR3 protein. Here the sample spans under 95,000 distinct CDR3 sequences, about half being singletons. Specimen: CD8+ T cells from cultured PBMCs, collected from culture after CMV antigen stimulation. The origin of the receptors is a human donor in good health (CMV status not recorded). Some clones in this sample may be carry-over from other donors' samples.

The V gene is TRBV27, the J gene TRBJ1-3, with 7 positions matching TRBD1. CDR1 and CDR2 from the germline V gene are MNHEY and SMNVEV (reference sequence). CDR3 size: 16 residues. V lost 8 bases, J lost 3 bases, and 13 bases stayed unmatched. CDR3 nucleotides: TGTGCCAGCCCTAGCGCGGACAGGACTATTGGAAACACCATATATTTT. This gives the protein CASPSADRTIGNTIYF.

The V gene is TRBV5-4, the J gene TRBJ2-5, with a tentative D call TRBD1 (5 bases). The germline V and J ends were trimmed by 1 base and 0 bases, with 16 bases remaining between them. The CDR3 has 17 residues. Germline V gives CDR1 SGHNT, CDR2 YYREEE (reference sequence). The chain's CDR3 is CASSLILGPRYQETQYF. The CDR3 DNA reads as TGTGCCAGCAGCTTGATATTGGGGCCCCGGTACCAAGAGACCCAGTACTTC.

This clonotype was observed a handful of times. This chain uses TRBV7-3 with TRBJ2-1, with 7 bases lining up with TRBD2. Germline CDR1 and CDR2: SGHTA and FQGTGA. This CDR3 has 14 residues. The V segment lost 5 bases and the J segment 5 bases; nucleotides outside the gene matches: 6. CDR3 loop: CASSPMGGNNEQFF. In DNA form, the CDR3 reads TGTGCCAGCAGCCCAATGGGGGGGAACAATGAGCAGTTCTTC.